Below are 25 T cell receptor beta chains sequenced from a single sample in a study of blood T cell repertoires in COVID-19. Only in-frame clones appear in the TCRdb table, and some are missing; sequencing was by immunoSEQ multiplex PCR. The sample consists of approximately 24,000 clones, about 90% of them appearing once. What was sequenced was peripheral blood. The receptors here all came from a man between 70 and 80 years old with acute or convalescent COVID-19.

The chain links TRBV28 to TRBJ1-4, with 7 nucleotides matching TRBD1. There are 18 residues in the CDR3. Losses at the gene ends were 6 bases for V and 5 bases for J; bases not matched to a gene: 18. CDR1 and CDR2 from the germline V gene are MDHEN and SYDVKM. CDR3 sequence reads: CASSLPGTAQVKNEKLFF. Here the CDR3 DNA reads TGTGCCAGCAGCCTACCCGGGACAGCGCAAGTTAAAAATGAAAAACTGTTTTTT.

The chain has TRBV6-2 or TRBV6-3 and TRBJ2-1, with 11 bases lining up with TRBD2. Germline CDR1 MNHEY, CDR2 SVGEGT. There are 15 residues in the CDR3. Germline trimming cut 6 bases from V and 6 bases from J; bases unmatched to any gene: 7. In DNA form, the CDR3 reads TGTGCCAGCAGCGTAGCGGGAGGGCCGGGCAATGAGCAGTTCTTC. Residues: CASSVAGGPGNEQFF.

This clone is a singleton in its sample. The chain joins TRBV29-1 to TRBJ1-3, with TRBD1 identical over 7 bases. V gave up 4 bases and J gave up 0 bases; unmatched junction bases: 3. The V gene's germline CDR1 is SQVTM and CDR2 ANQGSEA. This CDR3 spans 14 amino acids. CDR3 nucleotides: TGCAGCGTTGGACAGGGAAACTCTGGAAACACCATATATTTT. Translated: CSVGQGNSGNTIYF.

This sequence joins TRBV11-2 and TRBJ1-5, with TRBD1 as a possible D gene (5 bases). The CDR3 extends over 13 amino acids. Trimming stripped 5 bases from V and 3 bases from J, with 8 bases between. CDR1 SGHAT and CDR2 FQNNGV come from the germline V gene. This CDR3 reads CASSRTNNQPQHF. Written as DNA, the CDR3 is TGTGCCAGCAGCCGGACAAACAATCAGCCCCAGCATTTT.

The V call is TRBV10-3, the J call TRBJ2-5, with D possibly matching TRBD2 (6 bases). This CDR3 spans 14 amino acids. V was cut by 0 bases and J by 4 bases, with 9 bases left in between. CDR1 and CDR2 from the germline V gene are ENHRY and SYGVKD. CDR3 sequence reads: CAISESGGIETQYF. Written as DNA, the CDR3 is TGTGCCATCAGTGAGTCCGGCGGGATAGAGACCCAGTACTTC.

The J gene is TRBJ1-5, the V gene TRBV27; the D is unclear. Trimming took 5 bases from V and 0 from J, leaving 14 bases between them. The germline CDR1 and CDR2 sequences are MNHEY and SMNVEV (reference sequence). The CDR3 has 16 amino acids. The CDR3 DNA sequence: TGTGCCAGCAGTCCCCTGTGGCAGTATAGCAATCAGCCCCAGCATTTT. Translated: CASSPLWQYSNQPQHF.

V is TRBV27 and J is TRBJ2-2; tentatively, D is TRBD1 (6 bases). Germline V CDR1 and CDR2: MNHEY, SMNVEV (reference sequence). Trimming cost V 7 bases and J 3 bases, with 18 bases left between them. The CDR3 consists of 16 residues. CDR3 sequence reads: CASTPGQPSYTGELFF. The CDR3 bases are TGTGCCAGCACTCCGGGACAACCTTCTTACACCGGGGAGCTGTTTTTT.

The genes are TRBV16 and TRBJ2-7; unclear D gene. V lost 4 bases, J lost 2 bases, and 12 bases lay in between. Germline CDR1 KGHSY, CDR2 FQNENV. The CDR3 has 14 amino acids. CDR3 protein: CASSLRPRTYEQYF. In DNA, the CDR3 is TGTGCCAGCAGCCTGCGCCCGAGAACCTACGAGCAGTACTTC.

The chain uses TRBV29-1 and TRBJ1-6, with D perhaps matching TRBD1 (6 bases). The CDR3 length is 12 residues. Germline V gene lookup returns CDR1 SQVTM and CDR2 ANQGSEA. Trimming stripped 6 bases from V and 6 bases from J, with 9 bases between. CDR3 amino acids: CSVVRGNSPLHF. The CDR3 nucleotides are TGCAGCGTGGTCAGGGGTAATTCACCCCTCCACTTT.

V and J are TRBV28 and TRBJ2-5; 9 nucleotides match TRBD2. V lost 1 base to trimming and J lost 5 bases; unmatched junction nucleotides: 11. This CDR3 is built from 17 residues. The germline V gene encodes CDR1 MDHEN and CDR2 SYDVKM. DNA of the CDR3: TGTGCCAGCAGTTTATTCCCCATTAGCGGGAGCCGGGAGACCCAGTACTTC. Translated, it gives CASSLFPISGSRETQYF.

The chain is built from TRBV29-1 and TRBJ1-1; a possible D gene is TRBD1 (6 bases). Per the germline V gene, CDR1 is SQVTM and CDR2 is ANQGSEA. The CDR3 is 12 residues long. Trimming took 6 bases from V and 3 from J, leaving 11 bases between them. The CDR3 region has the DNA TGCAGCGTAATACAGGGTTACACTGAAGCTTTCTTT. This translates into CSVIQGYTEAFF.

The J gene is TRBJ2-2, the V gene TRBV6-5; 8 bases match TRBD2. V was clipped by 6 bases and J by 7 bases; unmatched bases: 7. The CDR3 runs to 14 residues. The germline gives CDR1 MNHEY, CDR2 SVGAGI. This CDR3 is CASRPGLGVGELFF. As DNA, the CDR3 is TGTGCCAGCAGGCCGGGACTAGGGGTCGGGGAGCTGTTTTTT.

The chain combines TRBV6-5 with TRBJ1-1; D remains unclear. Germline V CDR1 and CDR2: MNHEY, SVGAGI. Trimming left V 6 bases short and J 1 base short, with 9 bases between. The CDR3 is 13 residues long. CDR3 in amino acids: CASRWTENTEAFF. DNA of the CDR3: TGTGCCAGCAGATGGACTGAGAACACTGAAGCTTTCTTT.

This clone has just a few counts. J is TRBJ1-1 and V is TRBV6-4; 8 bases align to TRBD1. The length of the CDR3 is 14 residues. The V and J ends lost 6 bases and 0 bases, in that order; junction bases with no gene match: 3. Germline V gene data show CDR1 as MRHNA and CDR2 as SNTAGT. The CDR3 region is CASRKDRVNTEAFF. The CDR3 DNA reads as TGTGCCAGCAGAAAGGACAGGGTGAACACTGAAGCTTTCTTT.

This clone appeared once. This chain links TRBV7-2 with TRBJ2-5; 7 bases fit TRBD2. V trimming: 5 bases; J trimming: 2 bases; junction bases outside the gene matches: 8. CDR1 and CDR2 from the germline V gene are SGHTA and FQGNSA. The CDR3 is 15 amino acids. The DNA of the CDR3 is TGTGCCAGCAGCCCAAGAGGGACTAATCAAGAGACCCAGTACTTC. This codes for CASSPRGTNQETQYF.

V gene TRBV4-3 combines with J gene TRBJ2-1; tentative D call: TRBD2 (6 bases). Germline V gene sequence: CDR1 LGHNA, CDR2 YSLEER. The V end was cut by 0 bases, the J end by 7 bases, with 19 bases between. CDR3 size: 17 residues. The CDR3 DNA reads as TGCGCCAGCAGCCAAGAAGCAGTCGGCGGAGGGAGAAATGAGCAGTTCTTC. Protein sequence: CASSQEAVGGGRNEQFF.

The rearrangement joins TRBV11-3 to TRBJ2-2; 8 nucleotides agree with TRBD1. Germline CDR1 SGHNT, CDR2 YENEEA. The CDR3 spans 18 residues. V lost 1 base, J lost 6 bases, and 13 bases stayed unmatched. CDR3 sequence reads: CASSLGQAGGDGAGELFF. In DNA, the CDR3 is TGTGCCAGCAGCTTAGGTCAGGCAGGGGGCGATGGCGCCGGGGAGCTGTTTTTT.

This clone occurred once. The chain's CDR3 is CASSQDTSNSPLHF. CDR3 coding DNA: TGTGCCAGCAGCCAAGATACAAGTAATTCACCCCTCCACTTT. The rearrangement links TRBV3-1 (or the pseudogene TRBV3-2) to TRBJ1-6; no reliable D call. V was pared by 0 bases and J by 6 bases, with 6 bases between. The CDR3 covers 14 residues. In germline, CDR1 is LGHDT, CDR2 YNNKEL (reference sequence).

The chain is built from TRBV11-1 and TRBJ1-3; D is undetermined. Germline loops: CDR1 SGHAT, CDR2 FQDESV (reference sequence). V was trimmed by 3 bases and J by 0 bases, leaving 9 bases between them. The CDR3 loop spans 15 amino acids. CDR3 nucleotides: TGTGCCAGCAGCTTGAGGCCGGACTCTGGAAACACCATATATTTT. Its protein is CASSLRPDSGNTIYF.

The CDR3 is CASSEFRGTTNEKLFF. CDR3 DNA: TGTGCCAGCAGTGAATTCAGGGGGACAACTAATGAAAAACTGTTTTTT. The chain carries TRBV6-1 and TRBJ1-4; 7 nucleotides match TRBD1. This CDR3 region has 16 residues. Trimming took 2 bases from V and 0 from J; bases not matched to a gene: 3. Germline-derived CDR1 and CDR2 are MNHNS and SASEGT.

V usage is TRBV4-3 and J usage is TRBJ2-2; D is perhaps TRBD1 (6 bases). The V end was cut by 0 bases, the J end by 6 bases, with 11 bases between. This CDR3 spans 15 amino acids. In germline, CDR1 is LGHNA, CDR2 YSLEER. CDR3 sequence: CASSQELRGAGELFF. The CDR3 DNA reads as TGCGCCAGCAGCCAAGAGCTCAGGGGTGCCGGGGAGCTGTTTTTT.

The count of this clone is one. The rearrangement uses TRBV5-1 and TRBJ2-5; the match to TRBD2 covers 8 bases. Trimming cost V 4 bases and J 5 bases; bases outside gene matches: 10. The CDR3 runs 15 residues. Looked up from germline, CDR1 is SGHRS and CDR2 is YFSETQ. The CDR3 DNA reads TGCGCCAGCAGCAACCGGACTAGCTCCTTGGAGACCCAGTACTTC. Encoded protein: CASSNRTSSLETQYF.

This clone was detected only once. The V gene is TRBV24-1, the J gene TRBJ1-2, with 12 bases fitting TRBD1. Germline CDR1 is KGHDR and CDR2 is SFDVKD. The CDR3 spans 16 residues. V shed 0 bases, J shed 8 bases, and the junction held 6 bases outside the gene matches. The CDR3 loop is CATSDLGWDRGPGYTF. CDR3 in DNA: TGTGCCACCAGTGATTTGGGGTGGGACAGGGGGCCAGGCTACACCTTC.

Points on this clone: Other DNA sequences from this sample encode an identical CDR3 as well. The chain joins TRBV20-1 to TRBJ2-3, with D possibly being TRBD2 (5 bases). CDR3 size: 11 residues. From germline, CDR1 is DFQATT and CDR2 SNEGSKA (reference sequence). With 3 bases removed from V and 5 bases from J, the gap between germline ends came to 6 bases. CDR3 nucleotide sequence: TGCAGTGCTAGGAGCGGAGATACGCAGTATTTT. Its protein product is CSARSGDTQYF.

J is TRBJ2-3 and V is TRBV5-1, with TRBD2 identical over 13 bases. Trimming at V came to 4 bases and at J to 2 bases, leaving 4 bases not matched to a gene. The CDR3 has 16 amino acids. Germline CDR1 is SGHRS and CDR2 is YFSETQ. The CDR3 reads CASSVGLAGATDTQYF. Here the CDR3 DNA reads TGCGCCAGCAGCGTAGGACTAGCGGGAGCCACAGATACGCAGTATTTT.